The rows below give T cell receptor beta chains drawn from one sample of a study of blood T cell repertoires in COVID-19. Clones were read by immunoSEQ multiplex PCR, and TCRdb kept only the in-frame ones, dropping some. The sample gives around 59,000 clones, 65% to 90% of which show up once; over 25% is in the top ten. The sequenced sample consisted of peripheral blood. The origin of the receptors is an elderly woman with active or convalescent COVID-19. CDR3s include the opening cysteine and the closing phenylalanine or tryptophan. The D gene is left open where the match is weak. Where a row states a size, it is once, few, many or the class of an expanded clone; other rows omit it.

D	V	J	size	DNA	CDR3
NA	TRBV5-1	TRBJ2-3	NA	TGCGCCAGCTCCGAGGCCTATAGCACAGATACGCAGTATTTT	CASSEAYSTDTQYF
NA	TRBV7-9	TRBJ2-7	NA	TGTGCCAGCAGCTTAGTTTCGGGACATAGCTACGAGCAGTACTTC	CASSLVSGHSYEQYF
NA	TRBV28	TRBJ2-7	NA	TGTGCCAGCAGTTTACCCGATAGCCCCCGCAGCGAGCAGTACTTC	CASSLPDSPRSEQYF
NA	TRBV27	TRBJ2-5	NA	TGTGCCAGCAGTCCCGGTGGCCAAGAGACCCAGTACTTC	CASSPGGQETQYF
NA	TRBV21-1	TRBJ1-6	NA	TGTGCCAGCAGCCTATTTTCACCCCTCCACTTT	CASSLFSPLHF
TRBD1	TRBV19	TRBJ1-6	NA	TGTGCCAGTAGTAAGAAGGCAGGGGGATCACCCCTCCACTTT	CASSKKAGGSPLHF
NA	TRBV9	TRBJ1-2	NA	TGTGCCAGCAGCGTAGTCCGGCTTGGGGGCGGCTATGGCTACACCTTC	CASSVVRLGGGYGYTF
NA	TRBV21-1	TRBJ1-1	once	TGTGCCAGCAGCTCTCAGGGTGGGTCAGGGAACACTGAAGCTTTCTTT	CASSSQGGSGNTEAFF
TRBD1	TRBV5-1	TRBJ2-3	NA	TGCGCCAGCAGCGGCGGGGACAGGGCGGTGGATACGCAGTATTTT	CASSGGDRAVDTQYF
TRBD1	TRBV5-1	TRBJ1-1	NA	TGCGCCAGCAGCATCGACAGGGTCTTCACTGAAGCTTTCTTT	CASSIDRVFTEAFF
NA	TRBV9	TRBJ1-2	NA	TGTGCCAGCAGCCCGGAGTGGGGCTCCGGCTACACCTTC	CASSPEWGSGYTF
TRBD1	TRBV7-9	TRBJ2-1	NA	TGTGCCAGCAGCCTAAAGGGACAGGGTATGAATGAGCAGTTCTTC	CASSLKGQGMNEQFF
NA	TRBV6-1	TRBJ1-5	NA	TGTGCCAGCAGTCCCGGCGGGAGCAATCAGCCCCAGCATTTT	CASSPGGSNQPQHF